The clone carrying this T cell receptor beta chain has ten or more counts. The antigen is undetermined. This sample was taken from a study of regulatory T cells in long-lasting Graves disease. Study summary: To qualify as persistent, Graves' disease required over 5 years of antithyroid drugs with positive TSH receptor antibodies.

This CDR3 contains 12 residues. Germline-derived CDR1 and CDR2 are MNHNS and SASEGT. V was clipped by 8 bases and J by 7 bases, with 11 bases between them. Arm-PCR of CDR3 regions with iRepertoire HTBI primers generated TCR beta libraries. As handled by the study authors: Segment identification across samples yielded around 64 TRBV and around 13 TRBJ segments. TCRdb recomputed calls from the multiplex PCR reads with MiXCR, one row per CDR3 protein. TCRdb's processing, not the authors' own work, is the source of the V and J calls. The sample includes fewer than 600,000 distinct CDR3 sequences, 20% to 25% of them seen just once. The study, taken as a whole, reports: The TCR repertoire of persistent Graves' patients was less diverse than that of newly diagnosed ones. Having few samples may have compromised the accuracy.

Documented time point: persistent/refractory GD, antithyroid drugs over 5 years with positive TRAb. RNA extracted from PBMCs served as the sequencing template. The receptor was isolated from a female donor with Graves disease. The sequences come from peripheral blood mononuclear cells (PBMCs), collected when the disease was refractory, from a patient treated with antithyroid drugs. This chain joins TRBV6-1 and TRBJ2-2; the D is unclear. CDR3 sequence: CASFSRSGELFF. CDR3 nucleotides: TGTGCCAGCTTCTCTCGTAGCGGGGAGCTGTTTTTT.